One sample yielded the 15 T cell receptor beta chains listed below, sequenced in a study of CD8 T cells in ankylosing spondylitis. General study findings and limits: The study identified a TCR beta motif of several highly homologous variants that appeared characteristic of ankylosing spondylitis blood.

TCRdb analysed the 5' RACE reads with MiXCR anew, one entry per CDR3 protein. This table has 800,000 to 900,000 distinct CDR3 sequences, roughly 12% appearing once. These receptors are not linked to any known antigen. The sequenced material came from blood, either unsorted or a sorted T cell fraction (not recorded which). Every receptor here comes from a male donor with ankylosing spondylitis.

The rearrangement links TRBV29-1 to TRBJ1-1; TRBD1 aligns across 7 bases. Germline V gives CDR1 SQVTM, CDR2 ANQGSEA. V dropped 6 bases and J dropped 0; count of bases not matched to a gene: 4. The CDR3 runs 13 residues. DNA for the CDR3: TGCAGCGTCGCCACAGGGGTGAACACTGAAGCTTTCTTT. Its protein product is CSVATGVNTEAFF.

This clonotype was counted at least ten times. The gene calls are TRBV11-2 and TRBJ2-5; D uncertain. Germline V CDR1 and CDR2: SGHAT, FQNNGV. V lost 5 bases and J lost 1, with 11 bases in between. CDR3 length: 14 residues. In nucleotides, the CDR3 is TGTGCCAGCAGCCCGAGGACGGCCCAAGAGACCCAGTACTTC. Translating gives CASSPRTAQETQYF. Supplemented by reference TRBV11-2 and TRBJ2-5, the full variable domain reads EAGVAQSPRYKIIEKRQSVAFWCNPISGHATLYWYQQILGQGPKLLIQFQNNGVVDDSQLPKDRFSAERLKGVDSTLKIQPAKLEDSAVYLCASSPRTAQETQYFGPGTRLLVL.

This clonotype showed up many times. The rearrangement uses TRBV7-2 and TRBJ2-2, with D perhaps given as TRBD1 or TRBD2 (5 bases each). The CDR3 is made up of 15 amino acids. Germline CDR1 is SGHTA and CDR2 is FQGNSA. Trimming took 2 bases from V and 6 from J, leaving 13 bases between them. CDR3 in amino acids: CASSLFRDLAGELFF. The CDR3 region has the DNA TGTGCCAGCAGCTTATTCCGGGACCTTGCCGGGGAGCTGTTTTTT.

This clonotype was seen only a few times. The chain has TRBV18 and TRBJ2-3; 8 positions match TRBD1. In germline, CDR1 is KGHSH, CDR2 LQKENI. The CDR3 totals 16 residues. J was trimmed by 3 bases and V by 1 base; bases with no gene match: 6. CDR3 sequence: CASSPLGRGPTDTQYF. For the CDR3, the DNA is TGTGCCAGCTCACCACTCGGCAGGGGGCCGACAGATACGCAGTATTTT.

This clonotype came up a few times. The chain is built from TRBV5-1 and TRBJ2-7; TRBD1 agrees at 7 bases. Germline V gives CDR1 SGHRS, CDR2 YFSETQ. The CDR3 contains 13 residues. Unmatched junction bases numbered 6, after V lost 0 bases and J lost 9 bases. The CDR3 DNA sequence: TGCGCCAGCAGCTTGGGACAGGGAGTCCGGCAGTACTTC. Translating gives CASSLGQGVRQYF.

The rearrangement uses TRBV11-2 and TRBJ2-7; perhaps TRBD1 as D (5 bases). V was shortened by 4 bases and J by 6 bases, with 16 bases between the two germline ends. The length of the CDR3 is 14 residues. Germline V gives CDR1 SGHAT, CDR2 FQNNGV. The DNA for the CDR3 is TGTGCCAGCAGCTCCGGTGGCAGGGCCGGCGAGCAGTACTTC. Translating gives CASSSGGRAGEQYF.

The chain recombines TRBV12-5 with TRBJ2-5, with TRBD2 as a possible D gene (6 bases). V lost 7 bases, J lost 2 bases, and 20 bases lay in between. The germline V gene has CDR1 LGHNT and CDR2 FRNRAP. The CDR3 loop spans 16 amino acids. This chain's CDR3 is CASVPPGTGVQETQYF. CDR3 bases: TGTGCTAGTGTTCCACCCGGAACGGGGGTACAAGAGACCCAGTACTTC.

This chain links TRBV6-2 or TRBV6-3 with TRBJ2-4, with D perhaps matching TRBD2 (5 bases). Trimming took 3 bases from V and 0 from J, leaving 15 bases between them. Germline CDR1 MNHEY, CDR2 SVGEGT. This CDR3 region has 17 residues. The CDR3 DNA sequence: TGTGCCAGCAGTTATTCAGCTAGCCGATTAGCCAAAAACATTCAGTACTTC. Protein sequence: CASSYSASRLAKNIQYF.

This chain links TRBV5-1 with TRBJ1-2, with D perhaps matching TRBD1 (5 bases). Trimming left V 0 bases short and J 2 bases short, with 14 bases between. This CDR3 contains 16 residues. Germline CDR1 and CDR2: SGHRS and YFSETQ. The CDR3 coding sequence is TGCGCCAGCAGCTTGGAAGGCTTGGAGGGGAACTATGGCTACACCTTC. Amino acid sequence: CASSLEGLEGNYGYTF.

This clonotype was detected a few times. V and J are TRBV4-3 and TRBJ1-1; tentatively, D is TRBD1 (5 bases). V lost 0 bases, J lost 6 bases, and 14 bases lay in between. The CDR3 contains 15 residues. Germline lookup yields CDR1 LGHNA and CDR2 YSLEER. The CDR3, as DNA: TGCGCCAGCAGCCAAGAGCAGGGCATTGACGCTGAAGCTTTCTTT. Translated: CASSQEQGIDAEAFF.

This clonotype has a handful of counts. V gene TRBV28 combines with J gene TRBJ2-5; TRBD2 matches at 13 bases. Trimming removed 2 bases from V and 4 bases from J; junction bases left unmatched: 7. Germline V gene lookup returns CDR1 MDHEN and CDR2 SYDVKM. CDR3 length: 17 residues. DNA for the CDR3: TGTGCCAGCAGTTTACTTGGACTAGCGGGAGTGGGAGAGACCCAGTACTTC. The encoded protein is CASSLLGLAGVGETQYF.

This clonotype was counted many times. V and J are TRBV10-3 and TRBJ2-3; no clear D gene. CDR1 ENHRY and CDR2 SYGVKD come from the germline V gene. CDR3 length equals 12 residues. V was trimmed by 1 base and J by 4 bases, leaving 3 bases between them. The CDR3 reads CAISEFADTQYF. CDR3 nucleotide sequence: TGTGCCATCAGTGAGTTTGCAGATACGCAGTATTTT.

This clonotype was found many times. The V gene is TRBV12-3 or TRBV12-4, the J gene TRBJ1-2; possible D gene TRBD1, 5 bases. V lost 3 bases and J 6 bases, leaving 17 bases between the germline ends. The CDR3 extends over 15 amino acids. The CDR3 bases are TGTGCCAGCAGTTTTCATGGACACCGAAGTGATGGCTACACCTTC. This encodes CASSFHGHRSDGYTF.

This clonotype has just a few counts. The chain employs TRBV11-1 and TRBJ2-1; D ambiguous. Germline values: CDR1 SGHAT, CDR2 FQDESV (reference sequence). Trimming removed 3 bases at V and 5 bases at J, with 8 bases between. This CDR3 is 13 amino acids long. The CDR3: CASSFELNNEQFF. The DNA of the CDR3 is TGTGCCAGCAGCTTCGAGCTTAACAATGAGCAGTTCTTC. Combining the CDR3 with reference TRBV11-1 and TRBJ2-1 gives the whole variable domain EAEVAQSPRYKITEKSQAVAFWCDPISGHATLYWYRQILGQGPELLVQFQDESVVDDSQLPKDRFSAERLKGVDSTLKIQPAELGDSAMYLCASSFELNNEQFFGPGTRLTVL.

The chain recombines TRBV6-2 or TRBV6-3 with TRBJ1-6; D not resolved. The CDR3 sequence is 12 residues long. CDR1 is MNHEY and CDR2 is SVGEGT in the germline V gene. The V end lost 0 bases, the J end lost 12 bases, and 6 bases lay between the germline ends. In DNA, the CDR3 is TGTGCCAGCAGTTACTCGGAGGGACCCCTCCACTTT. Amino acid sequence: CASSYSEGPLHF.